The source of this TCR beta chain is a study of cytomegalovirus exposure and HLA in healthy donors. Study conclusions and caveats: Some public TCRs appeared in many individuals, while most sequences were rare. In vitro testing confirmed three CMV-associated chains as specific for CMV antigens. Later analysis suggested most CMV-associated TCR beta chains were HLA-restricted. Some V segments (TRBV6-2 and TRBV6-3 among them) were excluded as indistinguishable.

The CDR3 spans 14 residues. After removal of 6 bases from V and 4 bases from J, the junction contained 4 bases not matched to a gene. CDR1 LNHDA and CDR2 SQIVND come from the germline V gene (reference sequence). Concerning this clone itself: The target antigen is unknown.

PCR employed 60 Vbeta and 13 Jbeta primers. The method was immunoSEQ multiplex PCR; TCRdb's version includes in-frame clones alone and lacks a portion of them. There are around 150,000 clones in the sample; approximately 70% occur only once, and approximately 4.4% lies in the top ten. Source material: PBMCs. This clonotype was obtained from a man aged 18 to 29 in good health and CMV-seropositive. V and J are TRBV19 and TRBJ1-4; TRBD1 matches 8 bases. CDR3 in DNA: TGTGCCAGTAGGGGGACAGGTTTTAATGAAAAACTGTTTTTT. Protein sequence: CASRGTGFNEKLFF.